The 32 T cell receptor beta chains presented below share a single source sample, sequenced in a study of cytomegalovirus exposure and HLA in healthy donors. PCR employed 60 Vbeta and 13 Jbeta primers. Assay used: immunoSEQ multiplex PCR; TCRdb lists only in-frame clones, some missing. The sample yields 140,000 to 150,000 clones, approximately 80% seen once. What was sequenced was PBMCs. The source of these receptors is a male donor in good health and CMV-seronegative.

The rearrangement uses TRBV4-1 and TRBJ2-1; D might be TRBD2 (5 bases). The CDR3 covers 12 residues. Trimming left V 1 base short and J 9 bases short, with 7 bases between. Germline lookup yields CDR1 MGHRA and CDR2 YSYEKL. CDR3 sequence reads: CASSQGGIEQFF. In nucleotides, the CDR3 is TGCGCCAGCAGCCAAGGAGGGATTGAGCAGTTCTTC.

This clone has just a few counts. The chain recombines TRBV5-6 with TRBJ2-1, with 9 positions matching TRBD1. The CDR3 has 16 amino acids. The V segment lost 2 bases and the J segment 5 bases; nucleotides outside the gene matches: 8. Germline V gene lookup returns CDR1 SGHDT and CDR2 YYEEEE. CDR3 protein: CASSLGQGTINNEQFF. The CDR3 nucleotides are TGTGCCAGCAGCTTAGGACAGGGGACTATTAACAATGAGCAGTTCTTC.

The rearrangement joins TRBV4-2 to TRBJ1-1; 7 bases agree with TRBD1. CDR3 length: 14 residues. The trim removed 1 base at V and 4 bases at J, leaving 3 bases unmatched. Germline V gene data show CDR1 as LGHNA and CDR2 as YNFKEQ. CDR3: CASSQGQGSTEAFF. The CDR3 DNA reads as TGTGCCAGCAGCCAAGGACAGGGTAGCACTGAAGCTTTCTTT.

This clone was seen just once. This chain joins TRBV9 and TRBJ2-2, with 9 bases matching TRBD2. This CDR3 region has 16 residues. Germline V lookup: CDR1 SGDLS, CDR2 YYNGEE. Losses at the gene ends were 0 bases for V and 4 bases for J; bases not matched to a gene: 4. In DNA form, the CDR3 reads TGTGCCAGCAGCGTAGGGGCGGGGGGGGGCACCGGGGAGCTGTTTTTT. This gives the protein CASSVGAGGGTGELFF.

The rearrangement uses TRBV1 and TRBJ2-5; the DNA was not used to check the table's D call, TRBD2. TRBJ2-7 matches the DNA end more closely, so the J call is doubtful. TRBV1 is termed a pseudogene. The CDR3 loop spans 16 amino acids. The CDR3 sequence is CTTSRGGAGSSYEQYF. The CDR3 DNA reads as TGCACCACAAGCCGAGGGGGGGCGGGATCCTCCTACGAGCAGTACTTC.

J is TRBJ2-1 and V is TRBV7-2; 8 bases line up with TRBD2. The CDR3 length is 14 residues. Germline V gene lookup returns CDR1 SGHTA and CDR2 FQGNSA. The ends lost 5 bases at V and 9 bases at J; junction bases unmatched: 9. The CDR3 sequence: CASSRLARPREQFF. DNA for the CDR3: TGTGCCAGCAGCCGACTAGCGCGTCCCCGTGAGCAGTTCTTC.

This clone was seen once. This sequence joins TRBV19 and TRBJ1-2, with a weak D call TRBD1 (5 bases). Germline V gene data show CDR1 as LNHDA and CDR2 as SQIVND (reference sequence). The CDR3 spans 15 residues. V was trimmed by 7 bases and J by 4 bases, leaving 19 bases between them. This CDR3 reads CASNLKGTGFYGYTF. In DNA form, the CDR3 reads TGTGCCAGTAACCTCAAAGGGACTGGCTTCTATGGCTACACCTTC. The full variable domain, completed using reference TRBV19 and TRBJ1-2, is DGGITQSPKYLFRKEGQNVTLSCEQNLNHDAMYWYRQDPGQGLRLIYYSQIVNDFQKGDIAEGYSVSREKKESFPLTVTSAQKNPTAFYLCASNLKGTGFYGYTFGSGTRLTVV.

The chain has TRBV29-1 and TRBJ1-1; tentatively, D is TRBD1 (5 bases). V was shortened by 0 bases and J by 0 bases, with 8 bases between the two germline ends. Germline V gene data show CDR1 as SQVTM and CDR2 as ANQGSEA. CDR3 length: 14 residues. The CDR3 coding sequence is TGCAGCGTTGAAGATCGGACATTGAACACTGAAGCTTTCTTT. Translation gives CSVEDRTLNTEAFF.

J is TRBJ1-2 and V is TRBV30; tentative D call: TRBD1 (6 bases). Per the germline V gene, CDR1 is GTSNPN and CDR2 is SVGIG (reference sequence). V gave up 8 bases and J gave up 8 bases, with 21 bases separating them. This CDR3 is built from 13 residues. For the CDR3, the DNA is TGTGCCGGGGGCAACAGGGATTTGGGAGGCTACACCTTC. It specifies CAGGNRDLGGYTF.

The chain has TRBV29-1 and TRBJ2-4; 8 bases fit TRBD1. There are 17 residues in the CDR3. The trim removed 0 bases at V and 1 base at J, leaving 8 bases unmatched. From germline, CDR1 is SQVTM and CDR2 ANQGSEA. The CDR3 protein is CSVEEWGQVKAKNIQYF. In DNA form, the CDR3 reads TGCAGCGTTGAAGAGTGGGGACAGGTTAAGGCCAAAAACATTCAGTACTTC.

This clone has a handful of counts. As DNA, the CDR3 is TGTGCCAGCAGTGAGCCGGGACAGGGTGTGGATGGGACCGGGGAGCTGTTTTTT. Amino acid sequence: CASSEPGQGVDGTGELFF. V and J are TRBV2 and TRBJ2-2; 9 bases match TRBD1. The CDR3 consists of 18 residues. After removal of 3 bases from V and 5 bases from J, the junction contained 13 bases not matched to a gene. CDR1 and CDR2 from the germline V gene are SNHLY and FYNNEI.

This sequence joins TRBV10-2 and TRBJ2-1, with D tentatively TRBD2 (5 bases). CDR3 length equals 15 residues. Trimming took off 4 bases at V and 8 bases at J, with 18 bases between the two ends. Germline V gives CDR1 WSHSY, CDR2 SAAADI. The CDR3 spells CASSGVIEGFDEQFF. For the CDR3, the DNA is TGCGCCAGCAGTGGAGTCATCGAGGGTTTTGATGAGCAGTTCTTC.

On this clone: Additional DNA sequences in this sample encode the identical CDR3. The chain uses TRBV7-7 and TRBJ2-3; 14 nucleotides match TRBD2. The CDR3 totals 16 residues. CDR1 and CDR2 (germline): SSHAT, FNYEAQ (reference sequence). V gave up 5 bases and J gave up 5 bases; unmatched junction bases: 6. The CDR3: CASSQGLAGVLDTQYF. The CDR3 region has the DNA TGTGCCAGCAGCCAGGGACTAGCGGGAGTATTAGATACGCAGTATTTT. Using reference TRBV7-7 and TRBJ2-3 for the parts outside the CDR3, the full variable domain is GAGVSQSPRYKVTKRGQDVTLRCDPISSHATLYWYQQALGQGPEFLTYFNYEAQPDKSGLPSDRFSAERPEGSISTLTIQRTEQRDSAMYRCASSQGLAGVLDTQYFGPGTRLTVL.

This clone came up a few times. The rearrangement links TRBV7-6 to TRBJ1-1; 9 bases align to TRBD1. Per the germline V gene, CDR1 is SGHVS and CDR2 is FNYEAQ. CDR3 size: 13 residues. The V segment lost 5 bases and the J segment 11 bases; nucleotides outside the gene matches: 9. CDR3 DNA sequence: TGTGCCAGCAGCGAACAGGGGGCGCGAAATGCTTTCTTT. It yields the protein CASSEQGARNAFF.

The rearrangement uses TRBV9 and TRBJ2-3; D is perhaps TRBD2 (7 bases). Trimming cost V 0 bases and J 4 bases, with 12 bases left between them. The CDR3 loop spans 15 amino acids. From germline, CDR1 is SGDLS and CDR2 YYNGEE. CDR3 residues: CASSVEGGPADTQYF. The CDR3 nucleotides are TGTGCCAGCAGCGTAGAGGGGGGGCCAGCAGATACGCAGTATTTT.

This clone was observed once. The chain employs TRBV4-2 and TRBJ2-3; a weak D match, TRBD2 (6 bases). The ends were cut back, 2 bases at V and 6 bases at J, with 15 bases in the middle. The CDR3 runs 15 residues. Germline CDR1 LGHNA, CDR2 YNFKEQ. The DNA for the CDR3 is TGTGCCAGCAGCCAACTTGGCGGGGAGATCGATACGCAGTATTTT. Residues: CASSQLGGEIDTQYF.

V usage is TRBV5-6 and J usage is TRBJ2-5, with 12 bases identical to TRBD2. TRBJ2-7 matches the DNA end more closely, so the J call is doubtful. The V gene's germline CDR1 is SGHDT and CDR2 YYEEEE. This CDR3 region has 13 residues. As DNA, the CDR3 is TGTGCCAGCAGCGGACTAGCGGGAAACGAGCAGTACTTC. Its protein product is CASSGLAGNEQYF.

The chain carries TRBV5-5 and TRBJ2-1, with TRBD1 as a possible D gene (6 bases). Between the trimmed V and J ends, which lost 0 bases and 5 bases, there was a span of 12 bases. This CDR3 region has 15 residues. CDR1 SGHKS and CDR2 YYEKEE come from the germline V gene (reference sequence). CDR3 residues: CASSLARGPDNEQFF. The CDR3 DNA sequence: TGTGCCAGCAGCTTGGCCAGGGGCCCTGACAATGAGCAGTTCTTC.

This chain joins TRBV6-5 and TRBJ2-3; TRBD2 matches 8 bases. CDR1 is MNHEY and CDR2 is SVGAGI in the germline V gene. The CDR3 length is 15 residues. V trimming: 3 bases; J trimming: 1 base; junction bases outside the gene matches: 3. The CDR3 sequence is CASSYGTRGTDTQYF. CDR3 DNA: TGTGCCAGCAGTTATGGGACTAGAGGCACAGATACGCAGTATTTT.

This clone was seen only a few times. The rearrangement uses TRBV25-1 and TRBJ1-2, with 10 nucleotides matching TRBD1. The CDR3 consists of 16 residues. Germline CDR1 reads MGHDK; CDR2 reads SYGVNS. The V segment lost 3 bases and the J segment 4 bases; nucleotides outside the gene matches: 8. The CDR3 DNA follows: TGTGCCAGCAGTGATACGACAGGGGGCCAGCTCTATGGCTACACCTTC. Its translation: CASSDTTGGQLYGYTF.

This clone appeared a few times. This chain connects TRBV6-5 to TRBJ1-6, with 7 bases identical to TRBD1. This CDR3 is built from 15 residues. CDR1 is MNHEY, CDR2 SVGAGI, per germline. The trim removed 0 bases at V and 7 bases at J, leaving 3 bases unmatched. CDR3 region: CASSYSTGVNSPLHF. The CDR3 nucleotides are TGTGCCAGCAGTTACTCAACAGGGGTAAATTCACCCCTCCACTTT.

V and J are TRBV18 and TRBJ2-5, with D perhaps matching TRBD2 (6 bases). This CDR3 spans 15 amino acids. Germline V gives CDR1 KGHSH, CDR2 LQKENI. V lost 3 bases to trimming and J lost 1 base, with 12 bases between them. The CDR3 coding sequence is TGTGCCAGCTCACCGGGGACTCCTACCCAAGAGACCCAGTACTTC. Its translation is CASSPGTPTQETQYF.

J is TRBJ2-3 and V is TRBV2; 7 positions match TRBD1. Per the germline V gene, CDR1 is SNHLY and CDR2 is FYNNEI. With V trimmed by 6 bases and J by 3 bases, 6 bases remained unmatched. The CDR3 runs 14 residues. CDR3 in DNA: TGTGCCAGCAGCAGGGGACAGTCGACAGATACGCAGTATTTT. Residues: CASSRGQSTDTQYF.

The chain uses TRBV2 and TRBJ1-5; 10 nucleotides line up with TRBD1. With 2 bases clipped from V and 4 bases from J, the junction kept 8 bases outside the gene matches. Germline CDR1 reads SNHLY; CDR2 reads FYNNEI. CDR3 length: 17 residues. The CDR3 bases are TGTGCCAGCAGTGAAAAAGCCGGGACAGGGGATAATCAGCCCCAGCATTTT. Translation: CASSEKAGTGDNQPQHF.

This clone was counted between two and nine times. The genes are TRBV6-5 and TRBJ2-7; tentatively, D is TRBD2 (6 bases). Germline CDR1 is MNHEY and CDR2 is SVGAGI. The CDR3 totals 12 residues. V dropped 6 bases and J dropped 7 bases, with 13 bases sitting between them. In DNA form, the CDR3 reads TGTGCCAGCAGCCCGGGACTCCCAGAGCAGTACTTC. Translated, it gives CASSPGLPEQYF.

The chain carries TRBV19 and TRBJ1-5; tentative D call: TRBD1 (6 bases). V lost 2 bases, J lost 6 bases, and 17 bases lay in between. Germline loops: CDR1 LNHDA, CDR2 SQIVND (reference sequence). This CDR3 comprises 16 residues. The CDR3, as DNA: TGTGCCAGTAGTATATTCGGACAGACCCGCGGTCAGCCCCAGCATTTT. It codes for CASSIFGQTRGQPQHF.

This clone was seen more than once but under ten times. This chain connects TRBV19 to TRBJ2-5, with 13 bases aligning to TRBD2. The tail of the sequence fits TRBJ2-7 better, so the J call may be wrong. CDR3 length: 15 amino acids. Germline assignment: CDR1 LNHDA and CDR2 SQIVND (reference sequence). CDR3 bases: TGTGCCAGTAGTACCTCGGGACTAGCGGGAAACGAGCAGTACTTC. Protein sequence: CASSTSGLAGNEQYF.

This clone came up once. The chain joins TRBV2 to TRBJ2-5; a weak D match, TRBD1 (5 bases). The CDR3 consists of 13 residues. Germline CDR1 is SNHLY and CDR2 is FYNNEI. Trimming took off 4 bases at V and 1 base at J, with 7 bases between the two ends. In DNA form, the CDR3 reads TGTGCCAGCAGTGGGGGCCGCCAAGAGACCCAGTACTTC. Translated, it gives CASSGGRQETQYF.

CDR3 nucleotides: TGTGCCAGCAGCCCGGACAGGGTTCTTTTGTCCCAGTACTTC. Translating it yields CASSPDRVLLSQYF. The chain has TRBV7-8 and TRBJ2-5; 8 bases map to TRBD1. There are 14 residues in the CDR3. Germline loops: CDR1 SGHVS, CDR2 FQNEAQ. V was pared by 5 bases and J by 9 bases, with 11 bases of the junction left unmatched.

The chain carries TRBV11-2 and TRBJ2-7; 8 bases line up with TRBD2. J gave up 4 bases and V 0 bases, and 8 bases lay outside the gene matches. Germline V gene sequence: CDR1 SGHAT, CDR2 FQNNGV. The CDR3 length is 16 residues. The DNA for the CDR3 is TGTGCCAGCAGCTTAGATATAGCGGGGTATTCATACGAGCAGTACTTC. Translated, it gives CASSLDIAGYSYEQYF.

This clone was seen a few times. The V call is TRBV27, the J call TRBJ2-3; 7 nucleotides match TRBD2. V dropped 3 bases and J dropped 0; count of bases not matched to a gene: 6. Germline V gene sequence: CDR1 MNHEY, CDR2 SMNVEV (reference sequence). This CDR3 is 16 amino acids long. This CDR3 is CASSFRAGISTDTQYF. In DNA form, the CDR3 reads TGTGCCAGCAGTTTTCGAGCGGGAATTAGCACAGATACGCAGTATTTT.

The chain links TRBV5-1 to TRBJ2-7; 11 positions agree with TRBD2. Trimming removed 6 bases from V and 2 bases from J; junction bases left unmatched: 4. The CDR3 length is 14 residues. In germline, CDR1 is SGHRS, CDR2 YFSETQ. DNA of the CDR3: TGCGCCAGCAAGCTAGCGGGGGGCGCCTACGAGCAGTACTTC. Its translation is CASKLAGGAYEQYF. Combining the CDR3 with reference TRBV5-1 and TRBJ2-7 gives the whole variable domain KAGVTQTPRYLIKTRGQQVTLSCSPISGHRSVSWYQQTPGQGLQFLFEYFSETQRNKGNFPGRFSGRQFSNSRSEMNVSTLELGDSALYLCASKLAGGAYEQYFGPGTRLTVT.